The present TCR beta chain was sequenced within a study of OX40 agonist ivuxolimab in advanced cancers. Overall study: Patients enrolled in dose escalation were diagnosed with hepatocellular carcinoma, melanoma, renal cell or head and neck cancer. The dose-escalation cohort was approximately 85% male, with a mean age of about 56 years, ranging about 23 to 80.

Whole-study results and caveats: Dosing at 0.1 to 3.0 mg/kg was accompanied by clonal expansion of CD4+ and CD8+ blood T cells by week 6.

CDR1 is SGHTA and CDR2 is FQGNSA in the germline V gene. V lost 8 bases to trimming and J lost 9 bases, with 16 bases between them. The CDR3 extends over 12 amino acids. Peripheral blood came from all dose cohorts at three timepoints. As to this clone: The antigen remains undetermined.

The assay was immunoSEQ multiplex PCR, and TCRdb's table has in-frame clones only and misses some. Of 70,000 to 80,000 clones listed, around 86% were seen once; the top ten hold 0.7% to 0.9%. The sequence was obtained from an adult with an advanced solid tumor such as melanoma, head and neck, liver or kidney cancer. Sequencing used CD4+ or CD8+ T cells sorted from blood, obtained in a trial of the OX40 agonist ivuxolimab. The rearrangement joins TRBV7-2 to TRBJ1-1; D unresolved. The CDR3 region is CASCTPSGQAFF. The CDR3 region has the DNA TGTGCCAGCTGCACCCCCAGCGGACAAGCTTTCTTT.